Sequencing of this T cell receptor (beta chain) was carried out in a study of shared clonotypes between healthy human individuals. CDR1 SQVTM and CDR2 ANQGSEA come from the germline V gene. Trimming removed 4 bases at V and 9 bases at J, with 13 bases between. CDR3 length equals 12 residues. TCRdb's copy holds only in-frame clones and misses some; the assay was immunoSEQ multiplex PCR. The sample consists of approximately 1.1 million clones, 75% to 85% of them appearing once. Sequenced sample: memory CD4+ T cells from PBMCs. The sample's subset: CD45RA-negative fraction. V and J are TRBV29-1 and TRBJ2-1; weak D call: TRBD2 (6 bases). The sequence was collected from a man aged 18-30 years in good health. Some clones in this sample may be carry-over from other donors' samples. CDR3 sequence (DNA): TGCAGCGTTGGAGAGTTGGGGGGTGAGCAGTTCTTC. Translation: CSVGELGGEQFF.